This T cell receptor beta chain is from a study of blood T cell repertoires in COVID-19. Background on the study: Sources were T cells, B-cell-depleted T cells, or PBMCs; the material itself was cDNA or gDNA.

The length of the CDR3 is 14 residues. V lost 3 bases to trimming and J lost 4 bases, with 12 bases between them. Germline CDR1 LNHDA, CDR2 SQIVND (reference sequence). In the source study's methods: Amplified reference gene primers provided the basis for estimating nucleated cell counts. The method was immunoSEQ multiplex PCR; TCRdb's version includes in-frame clones alone and lacks a portion of them. V and J calls plus clone size are reproduced from that table; the DNA served to infer D and trimming. The table lists fewer than 30,000 clones, roughly 94% of them singletons. The clonotype originates from a human donor with active COVID-19. The donor label of this sample is uncertain. Material: peripheral blood. The chain recombines TRBV19 with TRBJ1-1, with D possibly being TRBD1 (5 bases). CDR3 nucleotide sequence: TGTGCCAGTAGTATGGCAGGGTTTGGCACTGAAGCTTTCTTT. This translates into CASSMAGFGTEAFF.